This T cell receptor (beta chain) was sequenced during a study of monozygotic twins with inflammatory bowel disease. Study-wide results and caveats: Since immunosuppressive treatments differed, patient repertoires may have gained added variability. Among T cells, the various subtypes were not distinguishable. Healthy co-twins exceeded IBD patients in TCRbeta diversity as measured by inverse Simpson.

As regards this clonotype: Its antigen is still unknown.

The CDR3 covers 12 residues. CDR1 and CDR2 (germline): MNHEY, SVGEGT. Reanalyzing the 5' RACE reads, TCRdb keeps one entry per CDR3 protein, without DNA. This table lists over 200,000 distinct CDR3 sequences. This sequence originates from a human donor with ulcerative colitis or Crohn's disease, or a healthy co-twin of an affected twin (not recorded which). Sequencing input: blood. V is TRBV6-2 or TRBV6-3 and J is TRBJ1-6. The CDR3 region is CASSYSGHSLHF.